The subject of this entry is one TCR beta chain. The sample originates from a study of blood T cell repertoires in COVID-19. Overall study: Researchers got acute and convalescent COVID-19 samples from the United States, Italy and Spain. T cells, B-cell-depleted T cells, or PBMCs supplied cDNA or gDNA.

Looked up from germline, CDR1 is DFQATT and CDR2 is SNEGSKA (reference sequence). Losses at the gene ends were 3 bases for V and 0 bases for J; bases not matched to a gene: 3. The CDR3 contains 14 residues. Authors' methods: Estimation of nucleated cell counts relied on the amplification of reference gene primers. Sequencing used immunoSEQ multiplex PCR; TCRdb keeps in-frame clones, though not all of them. The V and J calls and the clone size are those of that table, but D and trimming were determined from the DNA. The sample contains 100,000 to 150,000 clones, 70% to 90% of which appear only once. The source is a woman of 80 years or more with acute or convalescent COVID-19. Sequences were obtained from peripheral blood. This chain connects TRBV20-1 to TRBJ1-1, with 8 bases lining up with TRBD1. The CDR3 DNA is TGCAGTGCTAGTCGGACAGGGTTGAACACTGAAGCTTTCTTT. Its protein is CSASRTGLNTEAFF.